A single sample is the source of the 22 T cell receptor beta chains below, sequenced in a study of shared clonotypes between healthy human individuals. Using immunoSEQ multiplex PCR, the repertoire was profiled, and TCRdb retains in-frame clones only, with some absent. The data show roughly 1,100,000 clones, about 77% seen once. Input material: memory CD4+ T cells sorted from blood. Subset specified: CD45RA-negative fraction. These receptors originate from a young man in good health.

As concerns this clone: Additional DNA sequences in this sample encode the identical CDR3. V usage is TRBV10-3 and J usage is TRBJ1-2; no clear D. The CDR3 covers 11 residues. V dropped 0 bases and J dropped 7 bases, with 3 bases sitting between them. Germline-derived CDR1 and CDR2 are ENHRY and SYGVKD. CDR3 in DNA: TGTGCCATCAGTGAGTCGGGTGGCTACACCTTC. Residues: CAISESGGYTF.

A single count supports this clone. V is TRBV27 and J is TRBJ2-2; D perhaps matches TRBD2 (5 bases). Looked up from germline, CDR1 is MNHEY and CDR2 is SMNVEV (reference sequence). The CDR3 length is 19 residues. V shed 6 bases and J shed 0 bases, with 23 bases lying between them. CDR3 in DNA: TGTGCCAGCAGAATAACCGGGCCTCTCAGGCGGGCGAACACCGGGGAGCTGTTTTTT. It specifies CASRITGPLRRANTGELFF.

This chain uses TRBV30 with TRBJ2-5; TRBD1 is a possible D gene (6 bases). The J call may be wrong; the DNA end is better matched by TRBJ2-7. Germline values: CDR1 GTSNPN, CDR2 SVGIG (reference sequence). This CDR3 comprises 14 residues. CDR3 sequence (DNA): TGTGCCTGTGGGGGCAGGGAACAAGTCGGCGAGCAGTACTTC. Translated: CACGGREQVGEQYF.

This clone has more than one count but fewer than ten. This chain uses TRBV5-6 with TRBJ2-7, with 7 positions matching TRBD2. Germline CDR1 SGHDT, CDR2 YYEEEE. This CDR3 comprises 16 residues. Germline trimming cut 1 base from V and 0 bases from J; bases unmatched to any gene: 7. The CDR3 region is CASSLYSGWSSYEQYF. CDR3 bases: TGTGCCAGCAGCTTGTATAGCGGGTGGAGCTCCTACGAGCAGTACTTC.

The chain carries TRBV18 and TRBJ2-3; D gene ambiguous. V dropped 0 bases and J dropped 4 bases, with 5 bases sitting between them. Germline CDR1 is KGHSH and CDR2 is LQKENI. This CDR3 has 13 amino acids. This CDR3 reads CASSPPVADTQYF. The CDR3 nucleotides are TGTGCCAGCTCACCACCCGTTGCAGATACGCAGTATTTT.

The chain combines TRBV18 with TRBJ2-7; perhaps TRBD1 as D (7 bases). Germline values: CDR1 KGHSH, CDR2 LQKENI. The CDR3 has 14 residues. The V gene lost 6 bases and the J gene lost 2 bases, with 14 bases spanning the gap. DNA for the CDR3: TGTGCCAGCTCGTCAGGGGGGACGCCCTACGAGCAGTACTTC. Protein: CASSSGGTPYEQYF.

The chain carries TRBV6-1 and TRBJ1-2; D unclear. The germline V gene has CDR1 MNHNS and CDR2 SASEGT. Trimming pared 0 bases from V and 9 bases from J, leaving 8 bases between. CDR3 length equals 12 residues. Written as DNA, the CDR3 is TGTGCCAGCAGTGAAGCACCCGGCCGCTACACCTTC. Translating it yields CASSEAPGRYTF.

This clone was seen only a few times. This chain uses TRBV7-9 with TRBJ2-3, with TRBD1 identical over 8 bases. The germline V gene has CDR1 SEHNR and CDR2 FQNEAQ (reference sequence). V shed 8 bases, J shed 5 bases, and the junction held 9 bases outside the gene matches. The CDR3 length is 14 residues. The CDR3 region has the DNA TGTGCCAGCGCCCTCGCACAGGGGGGAGATACGCAGTATTTT. Translated: CASALAQGGDTQYF.

The chain employs TRBV19 and TRBJ2-7, with D maybe TRBD2 (5 bases). Trimming removed 5 bases at V and 6 bases at J, with 14 bases between. CDR3 length: 13 residues. Germline V gives CDR1 LNHDA, CDR2 SQIVND (reference sequence). The CDR3 DNA follows: TGTGCCAGTAGTGCTTCGGGGAAGGTCGAGCAGTACTTC. Translation gives CASSASGKVEQYF. The variable domain in full, completed from reference TRBV19 and TRBJ2-7, reads DGGITQSPKYLFRKEGQNVTLSCEQNLNHDAMYWYRQDPGQGLRLIYYSQIVNDFQKGDIAEGYSVSREKKESFPLTVTSAQKNPTAFYLCASSASGKVEQYFGPGTRLTVT.

The chain carries TRBV28 and TRBJ2-2; a weak D match, TRBD2 (6 bases). The germline CDR1 and CDR2 sequences are MDHEN and SYDVKM. The CDR3 is 15 residues long. Trimming removed 6 bases from V and 4 bases from J, with 15 bases in between. The CDR3 nucleotides read TGTGCCAGCAGGCACTCGTCGGGGGTCACCGGGGAGCTGTTTTTT. Translating gives CASRHSSGVTGELFF.

Worth noting for this clone: At the DNA level, this CDR3 is encoded by other sequences in the same sample as well. V usage is TRBV18 and J usage is TRBJ2-7, with 9 bases matching TRBD2. Germline V gene lookup returns CDR1 KGHSH and CDR2 LQKENI. With 3 bases clipped from V and 4 bases from J, the junction kept 1 base outside the gene matches. There are 13 residues in the CDR3. CDR3 coding DNA: TGTGCCAGCTCACCGGGACTAGCATACGAGCAGTACTTC. Translation: CASSPGLAYEQYF. Combining the CDR3 with reference TRBV18 and TRBJ2-7 gives the whole variable domain NAGVMQNPRHLVRRRGQEARLRCSPMKGHSHVYWYRQLPEEGLKFMVYLQKENIIDESGMPKERFSAEFPKEGPSILRIQQVVRGDSAAYFCASSPGLAYEQYFGPGTRLTVT.

CDR3 loop: CASSPKGYNEQFF. The CDR3 DNA reads TGTGCCAGCTCACCGAAAGGATACAATGAGCAGTTCTTC. The genes are TRBV18 and TRBJ2-1, with D uncertain. The V and J ends lost 3 bases and 4 bases respectively, with 7 bases between them. This CDR3 region has 13 residues. CDR1 and CDR2 (germline): KGHSH, LQKENI.

The genes are TRBV7-9 and TRBJ2-1; a possible D gene is TRBD2 (6 bases). The germline V gene has CDR1 SEHNR and CDR2 FQNEAQ (reference sequence). The ends were cut back, 2 bases at V and 1 base at J, with 9 bases in the middle. This CDR3 contains 15 residues. The CDR3 loop is CASSLLSGSYNEQFF. DNA for the CDR3: TGTGCCAGCAGCTTACTGAGCGGGTCCTACAATGAGCAGTTCTTC.

The CDR3 coding sequence is TGTGCCTGGAGTGTACCGGATGAGCAGTTCTTC. Its translation is CAWSVPDEQFF. The chain links TRBV30 to TRBJ2-1; D gene uncertain. Trimming took 0 bases from V and 8 from J, leaving 5 bases between them. CDR1 and CDR2 (germline): GTSNPN, SVGIG (reference sequence). The length of the CDR3 is 11 residues.

J is TRBJ2-1 and V is TRBV7-9; D tentatively reads TRBD1 or TRBD2 (5 bases each). This CDR3 spans 12 amino acids. Trimming cost V 3 bases and J 8 bases, with 8 bases left between them. Per germline, CDR1 SEHNR and CDR2 FQNEAQ (reference sequence). CDR3 residues: CASSLRDDEQFF. In nucleotides, the CDR3 is TGTGCCAGCAGCTTGAGGGACGATGAGCAGTTCTTC.

V and J are TRBV19 and TRBJ2-5; tentative D call: TRBD1 (6 bases). Germline CDR1 and CDR2: LNHDA and SQIVND (reference sequence). The length of the CDR3 is 13 residues. The V end lost 10 bases, the J end lost 3 bases, and 15 bases lay between the germline ends. The CDR3 sequence: CATLGQGKETQYF. The CDR3 DNA reads as TGTGCCACCCTCGGGCAGGGGAAAGAGACCCAGTACTTC.

This clone was recorded a few times. The genes are TRBV30 and TRBJ1-4; D is undetermined. V was pared by 3 bases and J by 7 bases, with 15 bases between. The CDR3 runs 14 residues. In germline, CDR1 is GTSNPN, CDR2 SVGIG (reference sequence). The CDR3 sequence: CAWRWVGPAEKLFF. DNA for the CDR3: TGTGCCTGGAGATGGGTCGGCCCGGCTGAAAAACTGTTTTTT.

The chain combines TRBV11-1 with TRBJ2-5, with D unresolved. This CDR3 has 15 residues. The germline V and J ends were trimmed by 1 base and 11 bases, with 20 bases remaining between them. The germline CDR1 and CDR2 sequences are SGHAT and FQDESV (reference sequence). CDR3 in amino acids: CASSLGQVVSYKQYF. The DNA of the CDR3 is TGTGCCAGCAGCTTAGGGCAGGTCGTCTCCTACAAGCAGTACTTC. The full variable domain, in which reference TRBV11-1 and TRBJ2-5 provide the parts outside the CDR3, is EAEVAQSPRYKITEKSQAVAFWCDPISGHATLYWYRQILGQGPELLVQFQDESVVDDSQLPKDRFSAERLKGVDSTLKIQPAELGDSAMYLCASSLGQVVSYKQYFGPGTRLLVL.

The V call is TRBV7-9, the J call TRBJ1-1; 8 bases are a match to TRBD1. Germline V gives CDR1 SEHNR, CDR2 FQNEAQ (reference sequence). The CDR3 is 14 amino acids. V dropped 5 bases and J dropped 4; count of bases not matched to a gene: 6. In DNA form, the CDR3 reads TGTGCCAGCAGCACCCGGACAGGGATCACTGAAGCTTTCTTT. Encoded protein: CASSTRTGITEAFF. Combining the CDR3 with reference TRBV7-9 and TRBJ1-1 gives the whole variable domain DTGVSQNPRHKITKRGQNVTFRCDPISEHNRLYWYRQTLGQGPEFLTYFQNEAQLEKSRLLSDRFSAERPKGSFSTLEIQRTEQGDSAMYLCASSTRTGITEAFFGQGTRLTVV.

The table lists this clone with a count of one. The chain has TRBV5-4 and TRBJ2-5; D remains ambiguous. Trimming shortened V by 2 bases and J by 2 bases, and 10 bases separated the two germline ends. From germline, CDR1 is SGHNT and CDR2 YYREEE (reference sequence). The CDR3 is 14 residues long. In DNA, the CDR3 is TGTGCCAGCAGCTTCCAACAGCCTCAAGAGACCCAGTACTTC. As protein: CASSFQQPQETQYF. The full variable domain, with the rest looked up from reference TRBV5-4 and TRBJ2-5, is ETGVTQSPTHLIKTRGQQVTLRCSSQSGHNTVSWYQQALGQGPQFIFQYYREEENGRGNFPPRFSGLQFPNYSSELNVNALELDDSALYLCASSFQQPQETQYFGPGTRLLVL.

The V call is TRBV6-5, the J call TRBJ2-5, with no clear D. CDR1 is MNHEY and CDR2 is SVGAGI in the germline V gene. This CDR3 region has 13 residues. Trimming stripped 6 bases from V and 4 bases from J, with 12 bases between. Written as DNA, the CDR3 is TGTGCCAGCAGCCGAGACCGGTTAGAGACCCAGTACTTC. Translating it yields CASSRDRLETQYF.

This clone showed up just a few times. This chain joins TRBV4-1 and TRBJ1-3; D may be TRBD1 (5 bases). The V end was cut by 2 bases, the J end by 4 bases, with 12 bases between. The CDR3 is made up of 15 amino acids. Germline CDR1 reads MGHRA; CDR2 reads YSYEKL. The chain's CDR3 is CASSQTGGTGNTIYF. The CDR3 nucleotides are TGCGCCAGCAGCCAAACGGGGGGGACGGGAAACACCATATATTTT.